This passage covers 10 T cell receptor beta chains from one sample sequenced in a study of cytomegalovirus exposure and HLA in healthy donors. PCR was performed using 60 Vbeta and 13 Jbeta primers. Repertoires were generated with immunoSEQ multiplex PCR, while TCRdb's copy carries only in-frame clones and drops some. The sample includes about 150,000 clones, approximately 81% of them seen just once. Input material: PBMCs. The receptors here all came from a man between 18 and 35 years old in good health and CMV-seronegative.

The chain combines TRBV7-9 with TRBJ1-2; 10 bases align to TRBD1. Germline V gives CDR1 SEHNR, CDR2 FQNEAQ (reference sequence). The CDR3 has 17 amino acids. V lost 3 bases to trimming and J lost 3 bases; unmatched junction nucleotides: 10. The CDR3 is CASSFRDRGPVDYGYTF. The CDR3 coding sequence is TGTGCCAGCAGCTTCCGGGACAGGGGCCCAGTCGACTATGGCTACACCTTC.

The chain combines TRBV7-9 with TRBJ2-1; 15 nucleotides agree with TRBD2. The CDR3 extends over 19 amino acids. J lost 2 bases, V lost 5 bases, and 10 bases had no gene match. Germline CDR1 reads SEHNR; CDR2 reads FQNEAQ (reference sequence). The CDR3: CASSKSPGLAGGPYNEQFF. The CDR3 DNA is TGTGCCAGCAGCAAATCTCCGGGACTAGCGGGAGGACCCTACAATGAGCAGTTCTTC.

The rearrangement links TRBV28 to TRBJ2-7, with D perhaps matching TRBD2 (6 bases). Trimming stripped 6 bases from V and 5 bases from J, with 17 bases between. The CDR3 is made up of 14 amino acids. Germline CDR1 reads MDHEN; CDR2 reads SYDVKM. CDR3 in amino acids: CASRTGGATDEQYF. The DNA for the CDR3 is TGTGCCAGCAGGACCGGAGGGGCGACGGACGAGCAGTACTTC.

This clone was observed once. The rearrangement joins TRBV6-5 to TRBJ2-7, with 7 bases that match TRBD1. This CDR3 is 13 amino acids long. V gave up 5 bases and J gave up 5 bases; unmatched junction bases: 6. Per germline, CDR1 MNHEY and CDR2 SVGAGI. The CDR3 reads CASSPLTGDEQYF. The DNA of the CDR3 is TGTGCCAGCAGTCCCCTTACAGGGGACGAGCAGTACTTC.

The V and J genes are TRBV2 and TRBJ2-2; 8 nucleotides line up with TRBD2. Per germline, CDR1 SNHLY and CDR2 FYNNEI. V trimming: 10 bases; J trimming: 1 base; junction bases outside the gene matches: 11. The CDR3 sequence is 16 residues long. CDR3 amino acids: CATNLRTSRNTGELFF. CDR3 coding DNA: TGTGCCACCAACCTACGGACTAGCAGGAACACCGGGGAGCTGTTTTTT.

The chain couples TRBV2 to TRBJ2-7, with D perhaps matching TRBD1 (7 bases). V was cut by 4 bases and J by 4 bases, with 20 bases left in between. The CDR3 sequence is 16 residues long. The germline V gene has CDR1 SNHLY and CDR2 FYNNEI. The CDR3 bases are TGTGCCAGCAGTGTCTGGCAGGGGGGAATGTCTTACGAGCAGTACTTC. Amino acid sequence: CASSVWQGGMSYEQYF.

This clone was observed once. The chain carries TRBV4-1 and TRBJ2-7; 7 bases are a match to TRBD1. V lost 3 bases to trimming and J lost 1 base; unmatched junction nucleotides: 3. The CDR3 runs 14 residues. The germline gives CDR1 MGHRA, CDR2 YSYEKL. The CDR3 coding sequence is TGCGCCAGCAGCCAGCCGGGACAGTCCTACGAGCAGTACTTC. Translated, it gives CASSQPGQSYEQYF.

The CDR3 DNA reads as TGTGCCAGCAGGACGACAGGGCAGAACACTGAAGCTTTCTTT. Protein: CASRTTGQNTEAFF. The chain uses TRBV28 and TRBJ1-1; 7 positions agree with TRBD1. The CDR3 is made up of 14 amino acids. The J segment lost 1 base and the V segment lost 6 bases, leaving 5 bases of the junction unmatched. CDR1 and CDR2 (germline): MDHEN, SYDVKM.

This clone was counted a few times. The CDR3 loop is CASSLVPGTAYEQYF. As DNA, the CDR3 is TGTGCCAGCAGCTTAGTTCCCGGGACAGCCTACGAGCAGTACTTC. V is TRBV7-2 and J is TRBJ2-7; 7 nucleotides agree with TRBD1. The CDR3 covers 15 residues. V shed 1 base, J shed 2 bases, and the junction held 5 bases outside the gene matches. Germline V gene sequence: CDR1 SGHTA, CDR2 FQGNSA.

The DNA of the CDR3 is TGTGCCAGCAGCAACCCCTTTCTAGCTGAAGATACCTACGAGCAGTACTTC. Encoded protein: CASSNPFLAEDTYEQYF. The rearrangement joins TRBV7-9 to TRBJ2-7; D is possibly TRBD2 (5 bases). Germline-derived CDR1 and CDR2 are SEHNR and FQNEAQ (reference sequence). The CDR3 length is 17 residues. The ends were cut back, 5 bases at V and 2 bases at J, with 22 bases in the middle. The full variable domain, rest sourced from reference TRBV7-9 and TRBJ2-7, is DTGVSQNPRHKITKRGQNVTFRCDPISEHNRLYWYRQTLGQGPEFLTYFQNEAQLEKSRLLSDRFSAERPKGSFSTLEIQRTEQGDSAMYLCASSNPFLAEDTYEQYFGPGTRLTVT.